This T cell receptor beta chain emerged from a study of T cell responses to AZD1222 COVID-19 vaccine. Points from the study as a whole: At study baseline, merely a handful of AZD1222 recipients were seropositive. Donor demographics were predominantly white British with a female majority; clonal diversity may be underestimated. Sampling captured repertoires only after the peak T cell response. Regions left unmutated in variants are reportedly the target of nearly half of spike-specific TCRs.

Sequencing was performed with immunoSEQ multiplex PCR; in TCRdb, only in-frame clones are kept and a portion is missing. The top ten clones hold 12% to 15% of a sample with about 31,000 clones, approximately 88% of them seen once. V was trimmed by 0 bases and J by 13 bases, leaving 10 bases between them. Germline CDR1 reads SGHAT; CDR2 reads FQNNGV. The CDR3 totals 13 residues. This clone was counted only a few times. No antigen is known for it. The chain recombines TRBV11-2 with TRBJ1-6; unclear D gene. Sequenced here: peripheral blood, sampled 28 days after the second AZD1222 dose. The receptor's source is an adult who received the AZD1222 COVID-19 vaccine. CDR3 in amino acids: CASSLDSIGPLHF. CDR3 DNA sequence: TGTGCCAGCAGCTTAGACTCCATAGGGCCCCTCCACTTT.